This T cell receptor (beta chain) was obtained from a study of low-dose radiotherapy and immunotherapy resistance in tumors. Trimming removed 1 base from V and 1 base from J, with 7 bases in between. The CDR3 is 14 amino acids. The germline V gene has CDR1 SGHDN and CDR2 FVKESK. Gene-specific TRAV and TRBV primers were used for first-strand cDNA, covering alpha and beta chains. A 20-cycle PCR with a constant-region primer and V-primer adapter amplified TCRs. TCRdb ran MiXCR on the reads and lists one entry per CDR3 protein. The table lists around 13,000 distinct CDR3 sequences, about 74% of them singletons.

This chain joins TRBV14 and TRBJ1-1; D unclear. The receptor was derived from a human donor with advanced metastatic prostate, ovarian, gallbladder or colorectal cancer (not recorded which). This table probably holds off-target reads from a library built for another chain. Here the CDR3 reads CASSQVTANTEAFF. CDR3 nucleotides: TGTGCCAGCAGCCAAGTCACAGCGAACACTGAAGCTTTCTTT.